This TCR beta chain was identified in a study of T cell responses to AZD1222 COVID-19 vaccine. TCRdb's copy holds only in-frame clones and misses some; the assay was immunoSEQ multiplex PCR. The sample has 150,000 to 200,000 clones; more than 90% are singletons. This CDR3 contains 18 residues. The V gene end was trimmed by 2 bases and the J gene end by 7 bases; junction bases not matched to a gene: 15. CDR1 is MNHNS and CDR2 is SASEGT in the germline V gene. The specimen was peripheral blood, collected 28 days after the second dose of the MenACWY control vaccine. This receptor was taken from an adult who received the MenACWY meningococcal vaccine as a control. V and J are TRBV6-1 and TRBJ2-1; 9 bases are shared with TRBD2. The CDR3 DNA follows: TGTGCCAGCAGTGAAAACCCAATTGTAGCGGGAGCCAGTAATGAGCAGTTCTTC. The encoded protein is CASSENPIVAGASNEQFF.